Following are 13 T cell receptor beta chains from one sample sequenced in a study of cytomegalovirus exposure and HLA in healthy donors (dated by TCRdb to about 2017). Library preparation used the immunoSEQ multiplex PCR assay. The multiplex PCR relied on a mix of 60 forward primers for TCR Vbeta segments and 13 reverse primers for TCR Jbeta segments. TCRdb holds this immuneACCESS table with in-frame rearrangements only. Some clones are missing; in checked studies, unresolved V genes explain under half, and the rest has no known cause. Across this sample there are roughly 97,000 clones, with roughly 9.1% seen only once. The ten largest clonotypes hold 5.8% of the sample. Source material: PBMCs. The receptor set was obtained from a man in his forties or fifties in good health and CMV-seropositive.

The chain is built from TRBV7-8 and TRBJ2-3; D gene unclear. The CDR3 sequence is 14 residues long. CDR1 and CDR2 from the germline V gene are SGHVS and FQNEAQ. V was cut by 1 base and J by 4 bases, with 9 bases left in between. The CDR3 region has the DNA TGTGCCAGCAGCTTAGAAGCCTTCCCAGATACGCAGTATTTT. Translating it yields CASSLEAFPDTQYF.

This clone has more than one count but fewer than ten. The chain employs TRBV7-3 and TRBJ2-1; D is ambiguous. The CDR3 consists of 12 residues. V lost 5 bases, J lost 7 bases, and 9 bases lay in between. Germline V gene lookup returns CDR1 SGHTA and CDR2 FQGTGA. Here the CDR3 DNA reads TGTGCCAGCAGCCCTTCGGGTAATGAGCAGTTCTTC. Its translation: CASSPSGNEQFF.

The chain joins TRBV7-9 to TRBJ1-1; 7 nucleotides match TRBD1. Trimming took 5 bases from V and 0 from J; bases not matched to a gene: 6. CDR1 is SEHNR, CDR2 FQNEAQ, per germline (reference sequence). This CDR3 comprises 15 residues. As DNA, the CDR3 is TGTGCCAGCAGCCCAGCGACAGGGCTGAACACTGAAGCTTTCTTT. This encodes CASSPATGLNTEAFF.

This clone has a handful of counts. This chain uses TRBV4-3 with TRBJ1-2, with a possible D match to TRBD1 (5 bases). Trimming cost V 2 bases and J 3 bases, with 10 bases left between them. The CDR3 length is 14 residues. Germline V lookup: CDR1 LGHNA, CDR2 YSLEER. CDR3 region: CASSQSAGYYGYTF. As DNA, the CDR3 is TGCGCCAGCAGCCAATCGGCAGGGTACTATGGCTACACCTTC.

The chain joins TRBV30 to TRBJ2-2; 9 nucleotides agree with TRBD1. The CDR3 is 17 amino acids. Germline V gene sequence: CDR1 GTSNPN, CDR2 SVGIG (reference sequence). The trim removed 2 bases at V and 1 base at J, leaving 8 bases unmatched. The CDR3 sequence: CAWSRDRAALNTGELFF. For the CDR3, the DNA is TGTGCCTGGAGTCGGGACAGGGCCGCCTTGAACACCGGGGAGCTGTTTTTT.

In this sample, this clone turned up a few times. This chain joins TRBV14 and TRBJ1-5; D ambiguous. In germline, CDR1 is SGHDN, CDR2 FVKESK. The CDR3 runs to 13 residues. Trimming pared 2 bases from V and 6 bases from J, leaving 8 bases between. The CDR3 sequence: CASSQNEVQPQHF. The CDR3 DNA sequence: TGTGCCAGCAGCCAAAATGAGGTTCAGCCCCAGCATTTT.

This chain uses TRBV6-1 with TRBJ1-4; TRBD1 is a possible D gene (6 bases). V was shortened by 5 bases and J by 14 bases, with 15 bases between the two germline ends. The CDR3 spans 12 residues. Germline CDR1 and CDR2: MNHNS and SASEGT. In DNA form, the CDR3 reads TGTGCCAGCAGTCTCTCAGAAGGGGGTCTGTTTTTT. Its protein product is CASSLSEGGLFF.

The sample holds a few counts of this clone. The chain is built from TRBV5-1 and TRBJ2-3; D might be TRBD2 (6 bases). This CDR3 spans 15 amino acids. Germline-derived CDR1 and CDR2 are SGHRS and YFSETQ. Trimming took 2 bases from V and 0 from J, leaving 10 bases between them. CDR3 loop: CASSFSGTSTDTQYF. In DNA form, the CDR3 reads TGCGCCAGCAGCTTCTCCGGGACTAGCACAGATACGCAGTATTTT.

The CDR3 bases are TGTGCCAGCAGCTTGGCCTCTCTGGACAGGGAGCAAGAGACCCAGTACTTC. The encoded protein is CASSLASLDREQETQYF. The V call is TRBV5-6, the J call TRBJ2-5, with TRBD1 matching over 8 bases. The ends lost 0 bases at V and 2 bases at J; junction bases unmatched: 9. CDR1 is SGHDT, CDR2 YYEEEE, per germline. The CDR3 sequence is 17 residues long.

The chain couples TRBV2 to TRBJ1-5; D call uncertain. The CDR3 has 14 residues. With 4 bases removed from V and 3 bases from J, the gap between germline ends came to 10 bases. Per the germline V gene, CDR1 is SNHLY and CDR2 is FYNNEI. CDR3 coding DNA: TGTGCCAGCAGTGCAGGCGCAATCAATCAGCCCCAGCATTTT. Amino acids: CASSAGAINQPQHF.

CDR3 residues: CASSLLGLAEYNEQFF. The CDR3 coding sequence is TGTGCCAGCAGCCTTTTAGGGCTAGCGGAGTACAATGAGCAGTTCTTC. The chain carries TRBV14 and TRBJ2-1; 7 bases match TRBD2. From germline, CDR1 is SGHDN and CDR2 FVKESK. The junction had 10 bases not matched to a gene; V was cut back by 4 bases and J by 4 bases. This CDR3 contains 16 residues.

In its sample, this clone was seen a few times. The V and J genes are TRBV11-3 and TRBJ2-1; TRBD2 agrees at 12 bases. The V and J ends lost 5 bases and 10 bases, in that order; junction bases with no gene match: 6. Germline CDR1 is SGHNT and CDR2 is YENEEA. This CDR3 spans 14 amino acids. This chain's CDR3 is CASSRTSGIREQFF. DNA for the CDR3: TGTGCCAGCAGCCGGACTAGCGGGATCAGGGAGCAGTTCTTC.

This sequence joins TRBV5-1 and TRBJ2-5; TRBD2 agrees at 8 bases. Trimming cost V 6 bases and J 2 bases; bases outside gene matches: 9. The CDR3 totals 15 residues. Germline loops: CDR1 SGHRS, CDR2 YFSETQ. The CDR3 bases are TGCGCCAGCACCCCGGGAGGGAGTGTTCAAGAGACCCAGTACTTC. Protein sequence: CASTPGGSVQETQYF. The complete variable domain, with remaining parts taken from reference TRBV5-1 and TRBJ2-5, reads KAGVTQTPRYLIKTRGQQVTLSCSPISGHRSVSWYQQTPGQGLQFLFEYFSETQRNKGNFPGRFSGRQFSNSRSEMNVSTLELGDSALYLCASTPGGSVQETQYFGPGTRLLVL.